This T cell receptor (beta chain) was identified during a study of CD8 T cells in Susac syndrome. V lost 2 bases to trimming and J lost 5 bases, with 7 bases between them. The V gene's germline CDR1 is KGHDR and CDR2 SFDVKD. The CDR3 runs to 13 residues. With random hexamers, reverse transcription was performed on roughly 0.5 to 1 ug of RNA. TCRdb used MiXCR to reprocess the immunoSEQ multiplex PCR reads, holding one entry per CDR3 protein. The repertoire holds more than 150,000 distinct CDR3 sequences, with just under 95% as singletons. The chain combines TRBV24-1 with TRBJ2-3; D gene ambiguous. This receptor was taken from a human donor in good health. Sequencing was performed on CD4+ T cells from PBMCs. The CDR3 spells CATSDYGGDTQYF. CDR3 DNA: TGTGCCACCAGTGATTATGGCGGAGATACGCAGTATTTT.